This T cell receptor beta chain was captured in a study of cytomegalovirus exposure and HLA in healthy donors. Regarding the study as a whole: Cytomegalovirus-associated TCR beta chains were listed, numbering roughly 150. It was reportedly the case that the classifier diagnosed cytomegalovirus status with high specificity and sensitivity.

As regards this clone: The antigen remains unidentified.

This CDR3 spans 14 amino acids. Germline loops: CDR1 LNHDA, CDR2 SQIVND (reference sequence). The V gene lost 6 bases and the J gene lost 4 bases, with 15 bases spanning the gap. 13 Jbeta primers and 60 Vbeta primers were used for the PCR. Here immunoSEQ multiplex PCR was the method, and the copy in TCRdb shows in-frame clones only, minus some. The sample yields roughly 54,000 clones, approximately 82% seen once. The chain links TRBV19 to TRBJ1-1, with a possible D match to TRBD1 (5 bases). The TCR originated in a man aged 45-65 years in good health and CMV-seronegative. Sequencing was done on a sample of PBMCs. The CDR3 reads CASSRGGVGTEAFF. The CDR3 DNA follows: TGTGCCAGTAGCCGGGGAGGGGTGGGCACTGAAGCTTTCTTT.